Listed here are 14 T cell receptor beta chains from one sample, sequenced in a study (dated by TCRdb to 2016 to 2018). The receptor library was made with RT-PCR. The sequencing machine was an Illumina MiSeq. The public reads were run again by TCRdb, first through fastp at Q25 and then through MiXCR, and only productive beta chains were kept. For every CDR3 protein sequence, its rows merge into one entry that carries the most common genes and DNA. This sample comprises about 680,000 distinct CDR3 sequences, approximately 14% of them detected only once. The leading ten clones occupy 3% to 4.5% of the sample. Sequenced material: memory CD4+ T cells from blood. These receptors all stem from a female donor in good health, serving as a healthy control.

This rearrangement joins TRBV6-5 to TRBJ2-1, with 7 bases aligning to TRBD2. The CDR3 consists of 13 residues. Per the germline V gene, CDR1 is MNHEY and CDR2 is SVGAGI. The V and J ends lost 9 bases and 7 bases, in that order; junction bases with no gene match: 9. The DNA for the CDR3 is TGTGCCAGTCAATGGGTGGGGGGGAATGAGCAGTTCTTC. It encodes CASQWVGGNEQFF.

A few counts support this clonotype. The chain links TRBV7-4 to TRBJ2-3; 9 bases agree with TRBD1. The CDR3 is made up of 22 amino acids. Germline V lookup: CDR1 SGHVT, CDR2 SQSDAQ. V was pared by 4 bases and J by 4 bases, with 27 bases of the junction left unmatched. The CDR3, as DNA: TGTGCCAGCAGCTCCGAGTTAACGTCCGCGTCAGGGGGGGACAGGGTCGCAGATACGCAGTATTTT. Amino acids: CASSSELTSASGGDRVADTQYF.

This clonotype was counted ten times or more. The chain combines TRBV20-1 with TRBJ2-7; D remains ambiguous. V was pared by 3 bases and J by 3 bases, with 15 bases between. Looked up from germline, CDR1 is DFQATT and CDR2 is SNEGSKA (reference sequence). There are 14 residues in the CDR3. CDR3: CSASGLYSLYEQYF. CDR3 bases: TGCAGTGCTAGTGGGCTATACTCACTCTACGAGCAGTACTTC.

The chain has TRBV20-1 and TRBJ2-5, with 10 bases aligning to TRBD2. With V trimmed by 6 bases and J by 2 bases, 9 bases remained unmatched. Germline V gene lookup returns CDR1 DFQATT and CDR2 SNEGSKA (reference sequence). The CDR3 covers 15 residues. CDR3: CSASFWTSGQETQYF. For the CDR3, the DNA is TGCAGTGCGTCTTTCTGGACTAGCGGACAAGAGACCCAGTACTTC.

Only a few counts were recorded for this clonotype. The rearrangement joins TRBV9 to TRBJ2-7; D not resolved. The V gene lost 0 bases and the J gene lost 6 bases, with 16 bases spanning the gap. The germline CDR1 and CDR2 sequences are SGDLS and YYNGEE. This CDR3 is built from 15 residues. The CDR3 region has the DNA TGTGCCAGCAGCGTAGGCCCCACCCTCGGTAGCGAGCAGTACTTC. This sequence encodes CASSVGPTLGSEQYF.

In its sample, this clonotype was seen a few times. CDR3 amino acids: CSARDLYNEKLFF. The DNA of the CDR3 is TGCAGTGCTAGAGATCTTTATAATGAAAAACTGTTTTTT. V and J are TRBV20-1 and TRBJ1-4; D gene uncertain. The CDR3 runs to 13 residues. The germline V gene has CDR1 DFQATT and CDR2 SNEGSKA (reference sequence). V shed 0 bases and J shed 4 bases, with 6 bases lying between them.

The gene calls are TRBV7-9 and TRBJ2-5; D remains unclear. The CDR3 is 12 amino acids. Germline V gene data show CDR1 as SEHNR and CDR2 as FQNEAQ (reference sequence). Trimming took off 10 bases at V and 1 base at J, with 10 bases between the two ends. This CDR3 reads CATSKPQETQYF. DNA of the CDR3: TGTGCCACCAGTAAACCCCAAGAGACCCAGTACTTC.

This clonotype has just a few counts. The chain recombines TRBV29-1 with TRBJ1-1; D not resolved. The CDR3 has 13 residues. In germline, CDR1 is SQVTM, CDR2 ANQGSEA. Trimming pared 4 bases from V and 4 bases from J, leaving 13 bases between. CDR3 DNA: TGCAGCGTTGGTCTTCAGTCGGGCACTGAAGCTTTCTTT. Protein sequence: CSVGLQSGTEAFF.

In this sample, this clonotype turned up many times. This chain connects TRBV6-5 to TRBJ2-6; D is possibly TRBD2 (6 bases). Per germline, CDR1 MNHEY and CDR2 SVGAGI. V was pared by 6 bases and J by 7 bases, with 13 bases between. There are 14 residues in the CDR3. CDR3 sequence: CASRSPGEANVLTF. DNA of the CDR3: TGTGCCAGCAGATCTCCGGGGGAAGCCAACGTCCTGACTTTC.

The genes are TRBV6-2 or TRBV6-3 and TRBJ2-7; D is perhaps TRBD2 (5 bases). Germline assignment: CDR1 MNHEY and CDR2 SVGEGT. Trimming shortened V by 0 bases and J by 2 bases, and 14 bases separated the two germline ends. CDR3 length: 16 residues. In DNA, the CDR3 is TGTGCCAGCAGTTACTCGCGGGTGAAACTTACCTACGAGCAGTACTTC. This gives the protein CASSYSRVKLTYEQYF.

The chain uses TRBV20-1 and TRBJ2-1, with 14 bases matching TRBD2. The J segment lost 4 bases and the V segment lost 0 bases, leaving 5 bases of the junction unmatched. There are 17 residues in the CDR3. Germline V gene lookup returns CDR1 DFQATT and CDR2 SNEGSKA (reference sequence). The CDR3 region is CSARDLTSGGAYNEQFF. In DNA, the CDR3 is TGCAGTGCTAGAGACTTGACTAGCGGGGGGGCTTACAATGAGCAGTTCTTC.

This clonotype was found once. Since the CDR3 does not end with the conserved phenylalanine or tryptophan, this likely comes from a read error. This chain joins TRBV10-3 and TRBJ2-1, with 8 bases identical to TRBD2. There are 14 residues in the CDR3. Looked up from germline, CDR1 is ENHRY and CDR2 is SYGVKD. V was clipped by 6 bases and J by 5 bases; unmatched bases: 6. The CDR3 protein is CAIRKTGGNNEQFL. CDR3 nucleotides: TGTGCCATCAGGAAGACGGGAGGGAACAATGAGCAGTTCCTC.

This clonotype was seen many times. V usage is TRBV5-1 and J usage is TRBJ2-7; 8 bases fit TRBD1. V lost 4 bases and J lost 2; bases outside the gene matches: 8. The CDR3 runs to 15 residues. CDR1 and CDR2 (germline): SGHRS, YFSETQ. The CDR3 reads CASSTGQGSPYEQYF. The CDR3 bases are TGCGCCAGCAGCACCGGACAGGGTTCCCCCTACGAGCAGTACTTC.

This clonotype has more than one count but fewer than ten. V and J are TRBV5-1 and TRBJ2-7; maybe TRBD1 (6 bases). The CDR3 covers 15 residues. With 3 bases removed from V and 2 bases from J, the gap between germline ends came to 15 bases. CDR1 is SGHRS and CDR2 is YFSETQ in the germline V gene. The CDR3 loop reads CASSSTGTRTYEQYF. The CDR3 bases are TGCGCCAGCAGCTCGACCGGGACAAGGACCTACGAGCAGTACTTC.